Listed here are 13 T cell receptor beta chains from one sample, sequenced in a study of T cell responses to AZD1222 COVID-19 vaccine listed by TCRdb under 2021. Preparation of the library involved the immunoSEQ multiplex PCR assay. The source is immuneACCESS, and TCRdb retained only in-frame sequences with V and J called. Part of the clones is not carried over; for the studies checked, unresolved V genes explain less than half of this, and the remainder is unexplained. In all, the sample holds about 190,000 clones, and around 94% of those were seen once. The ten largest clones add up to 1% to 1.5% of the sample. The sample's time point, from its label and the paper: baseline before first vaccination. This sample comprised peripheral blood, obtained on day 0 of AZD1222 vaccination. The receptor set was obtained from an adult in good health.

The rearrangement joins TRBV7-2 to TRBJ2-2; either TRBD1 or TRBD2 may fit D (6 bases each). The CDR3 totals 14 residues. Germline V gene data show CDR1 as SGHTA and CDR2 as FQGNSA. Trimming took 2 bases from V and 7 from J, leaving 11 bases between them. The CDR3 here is CASSLRGPRGELFF. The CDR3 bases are TGTGCCAGCAGCTTACGGGGGCCCCGCGGGGAGCTGTTTTTT.

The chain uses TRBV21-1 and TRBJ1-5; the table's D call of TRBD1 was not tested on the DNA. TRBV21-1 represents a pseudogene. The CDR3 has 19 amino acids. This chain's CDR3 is CASSKEGGDPGQGGQPQHF. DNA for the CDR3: TGTGCCAGCAGCAAAGAAGGGGGAGATCCCGGACAGGGCGGTCAGCCCCAGCATTTT.

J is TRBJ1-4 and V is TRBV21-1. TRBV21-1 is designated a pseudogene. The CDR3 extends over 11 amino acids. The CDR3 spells CAYLRDEKLFF. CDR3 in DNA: TGTGCCTACCTCCGGGATGAAAAACTGTTTTTT.

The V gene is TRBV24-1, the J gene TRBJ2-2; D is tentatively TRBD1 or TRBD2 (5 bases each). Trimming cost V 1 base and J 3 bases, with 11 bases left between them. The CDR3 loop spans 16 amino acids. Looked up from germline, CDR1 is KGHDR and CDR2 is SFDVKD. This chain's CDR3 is CATSDLGRDDTGELFF. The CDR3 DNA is TGTGCCACCAGTGATTTAGGCAGGGACGACACCGGGGAGCTGTTTTTT.

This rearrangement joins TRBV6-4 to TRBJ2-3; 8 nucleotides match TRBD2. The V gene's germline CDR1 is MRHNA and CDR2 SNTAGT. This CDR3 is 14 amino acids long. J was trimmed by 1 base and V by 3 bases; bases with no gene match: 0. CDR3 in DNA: TGTGCCAGCAGTGAGCGGGGGGGCACAGATACGCAGTATTTT. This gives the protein CASSERGGTDTQYF.

The CDR3 region is CASSRGDRDSPLHF. CDR3 nucleotide sequence: TGCGCCAGCAGCCGAGGGGACAGGGATTCACCCCTCCACTTT. The chain carries TRBV5-1 and TRBJ1-6; 9 positions match TRBD1. Germline CDR1 and CDR2: SGHRS and YFSETQ. The CDR3 is 14 residues long. The V segment lost 4 bases and the J segment 8 bases; nucleotides outside the gene matches: 4.

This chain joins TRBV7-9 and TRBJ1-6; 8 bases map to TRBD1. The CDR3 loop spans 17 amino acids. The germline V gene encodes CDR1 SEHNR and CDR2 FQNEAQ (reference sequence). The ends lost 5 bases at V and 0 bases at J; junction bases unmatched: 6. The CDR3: CASSGDRRSSYNSPLHF. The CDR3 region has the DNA TGTGCCAGCAGCGGGGACAGGAGAAGCTCCTATAATTCACCCCTCCACTTT.

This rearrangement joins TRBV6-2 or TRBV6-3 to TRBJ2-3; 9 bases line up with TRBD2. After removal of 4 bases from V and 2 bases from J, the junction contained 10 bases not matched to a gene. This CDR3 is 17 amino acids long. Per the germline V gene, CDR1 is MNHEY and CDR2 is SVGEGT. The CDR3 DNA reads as TGTGCCAGCAGTTCCAGCGGGGGGTTTTCTACCACAGATACGCAGTATTTT. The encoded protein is CASSSSGGFSTTDTQYF.

CDR3 bases: TGTGCCAGCAGGGTTAGACAGCAACAAATGAACACTGAAGCTTTCTTT. Protein product: CASRVRQQQMNTEAFF. The genes are TRBV11-2 and TRBJ1-1; weak D call: TRBD1 (5 bases). Germline values: CDR1 SGHAT, CDR2 FQNNGV. V was clipped by 6 bases and J by 0 bases, with 17 bases between them. This CDR3 region has 16 residues.

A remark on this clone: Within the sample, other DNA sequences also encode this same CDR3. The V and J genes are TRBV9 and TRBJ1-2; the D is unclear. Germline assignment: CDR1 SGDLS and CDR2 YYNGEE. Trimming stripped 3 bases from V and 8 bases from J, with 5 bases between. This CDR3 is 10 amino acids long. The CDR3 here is CASSGRGYTF. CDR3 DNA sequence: TGTGCCAGCAGCGGCCGGGGCTACACCTTC.

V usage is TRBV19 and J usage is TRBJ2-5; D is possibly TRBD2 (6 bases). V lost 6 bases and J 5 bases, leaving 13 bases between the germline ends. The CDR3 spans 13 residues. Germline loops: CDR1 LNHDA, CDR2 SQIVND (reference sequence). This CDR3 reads CASSSRRGETQYF. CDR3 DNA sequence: TGTGCCAGTAGCTCCCGACGGGGGGAGACCCAGTACTTC. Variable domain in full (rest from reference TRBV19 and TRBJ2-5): DGGITQSPKYLFRKEGQNVTLSCEQNLNHDAMYWYRQDPGQGLRLIYYSQIVNDFQKGDIAEGYSVSREKKESFPLTVTSAQKNPTAFYLCASSSRRGETQYFGPGTRLLVL.

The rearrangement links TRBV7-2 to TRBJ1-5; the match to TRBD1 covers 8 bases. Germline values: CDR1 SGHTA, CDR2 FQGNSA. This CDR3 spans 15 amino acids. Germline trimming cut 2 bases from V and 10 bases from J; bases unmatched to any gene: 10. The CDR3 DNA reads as TGTGCCAGCAGCTTAATACAGGGGGGCCTATCACCCCAGCATTTT. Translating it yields CASSLIQGGLSPQHF.

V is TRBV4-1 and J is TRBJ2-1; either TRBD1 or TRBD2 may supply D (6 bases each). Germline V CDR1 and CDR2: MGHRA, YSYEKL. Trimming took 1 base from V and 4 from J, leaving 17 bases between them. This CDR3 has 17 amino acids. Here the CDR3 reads CASSQVVGGGAYNEQFF. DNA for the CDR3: TGCGCCAGCAGCCAAGTCGTTGGAGGGGGTGCTTACAATGAGCAGTTCTTC.